This T cell receptor (beta chain) is drawn from a study of monozygotic twins with inflammatory bowel disease. TCRdb reworked the 5' RACE reads into one entry per CDR3 protein, no DNA. The listing contains just over 300,000 distinct CDR3 sequences. This CDR3 comprises 15 residues. In germline, CDR1 is SGHDN, CDR2 FVKESK. The TCR was taken from a human donor with ulcerative colitis or Crohn's disease, or a healthy co-twin of an affected twin (not recorded which). The sample was blood. V and J are TRBV14 and TRBJ2-7; TCRdb picks TRBD2, but there is no DNA to check that call. CDR3 protein: CASSQGGPTGHEQYF.